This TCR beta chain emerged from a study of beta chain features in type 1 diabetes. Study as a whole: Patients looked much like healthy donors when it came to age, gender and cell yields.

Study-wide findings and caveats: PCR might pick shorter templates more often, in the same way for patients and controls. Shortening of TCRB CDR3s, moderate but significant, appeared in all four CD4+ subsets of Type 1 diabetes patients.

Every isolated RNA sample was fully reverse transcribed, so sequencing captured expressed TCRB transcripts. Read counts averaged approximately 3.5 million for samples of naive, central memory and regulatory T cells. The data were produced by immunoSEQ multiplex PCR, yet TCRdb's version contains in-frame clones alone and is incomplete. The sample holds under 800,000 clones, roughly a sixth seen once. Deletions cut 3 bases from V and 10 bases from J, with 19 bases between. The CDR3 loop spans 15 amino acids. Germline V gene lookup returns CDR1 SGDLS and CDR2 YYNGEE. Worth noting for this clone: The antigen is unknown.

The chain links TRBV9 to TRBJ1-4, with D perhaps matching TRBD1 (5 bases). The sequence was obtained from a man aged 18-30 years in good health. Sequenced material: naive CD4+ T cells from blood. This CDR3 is CASSGLVQGDGKLFF. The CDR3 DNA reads TGTGCCAGCAGCGGCCTTGTACAAGGGGACGGAAAACTGTTTTTT.